Included here is one T cell receptor (beta chain) sequence, with context. Its antigen remains unidentified. This specimen belongs to a study of cytomegalovirus exposure and HLA in healthy donors. The PCR used 60 Vbeta and 13 Jbeta primers. TCRdb keeps only in-frame clones here, not all; method: immunoSEQ multiplex PCR. This sample carries 95,000 to 150,000 clones, more than 75% of them seen once, and the ten largest clones take approximately 10%. General study results and limits: Among the sequence variants, a highly shared cluster was likely an artifact of sequencing. Most TCR sequences proved rare, with some public TCRs found in many donors. It was shown in a later analysis that HLA-associated TCR beta chains were more clonally expanded than other, equally common chains.

This receptor was obtained from a man younger than 40 in good health and CMV-seropositive. Sequenced material: PBMCs.

The CDR3 DNA follows: TGTGCCAGCAGGCCGGGACAGCTCTACGAGCAGTACTTC. It specifies CASRPGQLYEQYF. V gene TRBV28 combines with J gene TRBJ2-7; 7 bases map to TRBD1. The CDR3 spans 13 residues. V was clipped by 6 bases and J by 3 bases; unmatched bases: 5. In germline, CDR1 is MDHEN, CDR2 SYDVKM.